These 20 T cell receptor beta chains were sequenced from one sample in a study of immune cell composition in non-small cell lung cancer. Here immunoSEQ multiplex PCR was the method, and the copy in TCRdb shows in-frame clones only, minus some. The data hold around 2,500 clones, with 76% observed a single time. Sequenced input: lung tumor tissue. These receptors all stem from a human donor with non-small cell lung cancer.

The chain carries TRBV4-3 and TRBJ2-3, with TRBD1 matching over 7 bases. There are 15 residues in the CDR3. V lost 5 bases and J lost 1; bases outside the gene matches: 6. In germline, CDR1 is LGHNA, CDR2 YSLEER. CDR3: CASSANGQGTDTQYF. The DNA for the CDR3 is TGCGCCAGCAGCGCTAATGGACAGGGCACAGATACGCAGTATTTT.

This clone was detected only a few times. The chain has TRBV7-2 and TRBJ2-7; D is unclear. V was shortened by 5 bases and J by 2 bases, with 4 bases between the two germline ends. From germline, CDR1 is SGHTA and CDR2 FQGNSA. The CDR3 length is 11 residues. In DNA, the CDR3 is TGTGCCAGCAGCAACACCTACGAGCAGTACTTC. Its protein is CASSNTYEQYF.

This chain links TRBV27 with TRBJ1-5; maybe TRBD1 (6 bases). V was clipped by 5 bases and J by 1 base, with 12 bases between them. This CDR3 has 15 residues. From germline, CDR1 is MNHEY and CDR2 SMNVEV (reference sequence). The CDR3 spells CASSEARGSNQPQHF. In DNA form, the CDR3 reads TGTGCCAGCAGTGAGGCGAGGGGGAGCAATCAGCCCCAGCATTTT.

The chain employs TRBV2 and TRBJ1-2; D may be TRBD1 (6 bases). Germline V gene lookup returns CDR1 SNHLY and CDR2 FYNNEI. Trimming removed 5 bases from V and 4 bases from J, with 17 bases in between. The CDR3 is 15 residues long. DNA of the CDR3: TGTGCCAGCAGTCCCGAGGACAGAACCCCCTATGGCTACACCTTC. Translation: CASSPEDRTPYGYTF.

This chain links TRBV6-1 with TRBJ2-3; maybe TRBD2 (6 bases). Deletions cut 7 bases from V and 2 bases from J, with 13 bases between. This CDR3 has 14 residues. Germline values: CDR1 MNHNS, CDR2 SASEGT. CDR3 amino acids: CASKDYHPTDTQYF. DNA for the CDR3: TGTGCCAGCAAGGACTACCACCCCACAGATACGCAGTATTTT.

The rearrangement joins TRBV18 to TRBJ1-1; TRBD1 might be the D (5 bases). The CDR3 consists of 12 residues. Germline V gives CDR1 KGHSH, CDR2 LQKENI. Trimming cost V 3 bases and J 7 bases, with 9 bases left between them. The CDR3 DNA is TGTGCCAGCTCACCCTTGCAGGGTGAAGCTTTCTTT. This gives the protein CASSPLQGEAFF.

This sequence joins TRBV5-6 and TRBJ2-2, with 8 bases matching TRBD2. Losses at the gene ends were 4 bases for V and 6 bases for J; bases not matched to a gene: 8. Germline assignment: CDR1 SGHDT and CDR2 YYEEEE. The CDR3 covers 15 residues. The DNA of the CDR3 is TGTGCCAGCAGCCCATTCGGGAGGGAGTCCGGGGAGCTGTTTTTT. It yields the protein CASSPFGRESGELFF. Full variable domain (outside the CDR3, taken from reference TRBV5-6 and TRBJ2-2): DAGVTQSPTHLIKTRGQQVTLRCSPKSGHDTVSWYQQALGQGPQFIFQYYEEEERQRGNFPDRFSGHQFPNYSSELNVNALLLGDSALYLCASSPFGRESGELFFGEGSRLTVL.

This clone was detected only a few times. The chain links TRBV5-6 to TRBJ1-1, with 7 bases that match TRBD1. From germline, CDR1 is SGHDT and CDR2 YYEEEE. This CDR3 has 12 residues. V shed 0 bases and J 11 bases; nucleotides not matched to a gene: 4. CDR3 in amino acids: CASSLGDRGAFF. The CDR3 coding sequence is TGTGCCAGCAGCTTGGGGGACAGAGGTGCTTTCTTT.

This clone turned up a few times. V is TRBV6-5 and J is TRBJ1-2; D is unresolved. The CDR3 runs 13 residues. Germline-derived CDR1 and CDR2 are MNHEY and SVGAGI. The V end lost 7 bases, the J end lost 6 bases, and 15 bases lay between the germline ends. CDR3 in amino acids: CASTTRVTDGYTF. The CDR3 DNA follows: TGTGCCAGCACCACGAGGGTAACGGATGGCTACACCTTC.

The chain uses TRBV1 and TRBJ2-5; whether TRBD1, the table's D call, matches the DNA was not checked. TRBV1 is assigned pseudogene status. The CDR3 runs to 21 residues. The CDR3: CTSSQGCGATLPGAFGETQYF. In nucleotides, the CDR3 is TGCACCAGCAGCCAAGGGTGTGGGGCTACTCTGCCTGGCGCCTTTGGGGAGACCCAGTACTTC.

The V call is TRBV19, the J call TRBJ2-1, with 12 positions matching TRBD2. The V gene end was trimmed by 7 bases and the J gene end by 4 bases; junction bases not matched to a gene: 5. The V gene's germline CDR1 is LNHDA and CDR2 SQIVND (reference sequence). The CDR3 sequence is 15 residues long. As DNA, the CDR3 is TGTGCCAGTACCCGGACTAGCGGGGATTACAATGAGCAGTTCTTC. Translated: CASTRTSGDYNEQFF.

This clone appeared a single time. CDR3 nucleotides: TGTGCCAGCAGTGCCCAGGGGCGCTACTCTGGAAACACCATATATTTT. Encoded protein: CASSAQGRYSGNTIYF. The V call is TRBV6-1, the J call TRBJ1-3; maybe TRBD1 (6 bases). Trimming removed 4 bases at V and 0 bases at J, with 13 bases between. Germline V gives CDR1 MNHNS, CDR2 SASEGT. The CDR3 sequence is 16 residues long.

This clone was observed a few times. V and J are TRBV19 and TRBJ2-3; TRBD2 might be the D (5 bases). CDR1 and CDR2 (germline): LNHDA, SQIVND (reference sequence). This CDR3 spans 17 amino acids. Trimming removed 4 bases at V and 1 base at J, with 18 bases between. The CDR3, as DNA: TGTGCCAGTAGTAACCGCTACGCGGCGCGGGGCACAGATACGCAGTATTTT. Its protein is CASSNRYAARGTDTQYF.

The chain recombines TRBV29-1 with TRBJ1-5; D may be TRBD1 (5 bases). CDR3 length: 13 residues. V was pared by 6 bases and J by 6 bases, with 15 bases between. The germline V gene has CDR1 SQVTM and CDR2 ANQGSEA. The CDR3 sequence: CSVAGSVGQPQHF. The CDR3 DNA is TGCAGCGTGGCAGGGTCGGTAGGTCAGCCCCAGCATTTT.

Worth noting for this clone: A junction boundary mismatches the germline segment, possibly from a read error. The chain carries TRBV7-7 and TRBJ2-1, with 7 bases matching TRBD1. The CDR3 runs to 16 residues. Germline-derived CDR1 and CDR2 are SSHAT and FNYEAQ (reference sequence). In DNA form, the CDR3 reads TGTGCTAGCAGCTTAGGGGGCCCGTCCCCCTACAATGAGCAGTTCTTC. It is translated as CASSLGGPSPYNEQFF.

The chain combines TRBV4-3 with TRBJ2-3, with a tentative D call TRBD2 (6 bases). Germline V CDR1 and CDR2: LGHNA, YSLEER. The ends were cut back, 0 bases at V and 2 bases at J, with 18 bases in the middle. The CDR3 spans 18 residues. CDR3 nucleotide sequence: TGCGCCAGCAGCCAAGAAGTCTCGACTAGTCGAGTCACAGATACGCAGTATTTT. Its protein product is CASSQEVSTSRVTDTQYF.

V usage is TRBV19 and J usage is TRBJ2-1, with 11 nucleotides matching TRBD2. The CDR3 totals 15 residues. Germline-derived CDR1 and CDR2 are LNHDA and SQIVND (reference sequence). After removal of 3 bases from V and 2 bases from J, the junction contained 0 bases not matched to a gene. The CDR3 DNA reads as TGTGCCAGTAGTATGACTAGCGGGACCTACAATGAGCAGTTCTTC. This gives the protein CASSMTSGTYNEQFF.

This chain joins TRBV5-1 and TRBJ2-7; 10 nucleotides agree with TRBD1. Germline V lookup: CDR1 SGHRS, CDR2 YFSETQ. The CDR3 runs to 16 residues. Trimming took 6 bases from V and 1 from J; bases not matched to a gene: 10. The CDR3 DNA is TGCGCCAGCACCATGACAGGGGGCGAAGGGTCCTACGAGCAGTACTTC. Its translation: CASTMTGGEGSYEQYF.

The V and J genes are TRBV30 and TRBJ1-2; 9 bases fit TRBD1. The junction had 2 bases not matched to a gene; V was cut back by 1 base and J by 5 bases. CDR1 is GTSNPN, CDR2 SVGIG, per germline (reference sequence). The CDR3 consists of 13 residues. The CDR3 bases are TGTGCCTGGAGTGAGACAGGGGGTTATGGCTACACCTTC. Its protein product is CAWSETGGYGYTF.

The chain joins TRBV6-5 to TRBJ2-5; D ambiguous. The germline V and J ends were trimmed by 4 bases and 2 bases, with 5 bases remaining between them. CDR3 size: 12 residues. Germline V CDR1 and CDR2: MNHEY, SVGAGI. This CDR3 reads CASSSGQETQYF. CDR3 DNA sequence: TGTGCCAGCAGTTCAGGACAAGAGACCCAGTACTTC.